This T cell receptor beta chain came from a study of cytomegalovirus exposure and HLA in healthy donors. As for the study in general: Early released data comprised approximately 85 million unique TCRs from HLA-typed donors.

The PCR made use of 60 Vbeta and 13 Jbeta primers. In the source study's methods: There were 70 million to 95 million unique TCR beta chains by a later count, and around 10 million of them were shared. Sequenced by immunoSEQ multiplex PCR; TCRdb stores in-frame clones only, minus some. V and J calls and clone size are as listed in that table; D and trimming were resolved from the DNA. Recorded for this sample: around 80,000 clones. Notes on the study in general: The authors later found TCR association rates varying by HLA locus, with DRB1 most and HLA-C fewest. TCR beta sequences reportedly predicted most subjects' HLA-A and HLA-B alleles accurately.

As for this clone: What it recognizes is unknown.

This CDR3 has 18 residues. V lost 2 bases to trimming and J lost 0 bases, with 14 bases between them. Germline V CDR1 and CDR2: SGHVS, FQNEAQ. The receptor was isolated from a man aged 40-49 years in good health and CMV-seronegative. Sequencing was done on a sample of PBMCs. The gene calls are TRBV7-8 and TRBJ1-6; D uncertain. CDR3 nucleotide sequence: TGTGCCAGCAGCTTAAGAGCGCGGCAAGCCTCCTATAATTCACCCCTCCACTTT. Translation gives CASSLRARQASYNSPLHF.